This T cell receptor beta chain was retrieved from a study of T cell responses to AZD1222 COVID-19 vaccine listed by TCRdb under 2021. Turning to the overall study: Because spike-specific TCR depth and breadth did not differ between the two schedules, AZD1222 recipients who got a second dose at roughly 4 weeks were pooled with those who got a second dose at roughly 12 weeks. Trial participants were enrolled into age subgroups of 18-55, 56-69 and 70-plus years, which contained about 150, 28 and 57 TCR-sequenced participants, respectively. TCR sequencing was performed for over 230 trial participants, of whom approximately 200 were given two doses of AZD1222 and some 25 were given two doses of MenACWY control vaccine.

The time point label here, explained by the study, means: baseline before first vaccination. Samples from vaccinated people were obtained from the UK trials COV001 and COV002, which included a single-blind randomized controlled phase 2/3 trial of AZD1222 (ChAdOx1 nCoV-19) in healthy adults. For TCRbeta chain sequencing, PBMC samples from trial participants were taken at day 0 and at day 28 after the second dose. The paper's findings and limits, for the study overall: Conclusions about previously exposed vaccinees are limited because only six or seven AZD1222 recipients were SARS-CoV-2 seropositive at baseline. No day 14 peak-response samples were available, so repertoires were characterized only after the peak T cell response. Reportedly, close to half of the unique spike-specific TCRs recognized epitopes lying outside the regions that are mutated in the B.1.351 and B.1.1.7 variants. A significant rise in spike-specific TCR breadth and depth was observed after two AZD1222 doses relative to day 0 and relative to MenACWY recipients. Participants were mostly white British, with more females than males. The authors suggested clonal diversity may have been underestimated. Vaccine-associated CD4 TCRs spanned the whole spike protein, with dominant responses in regions 160-218 and 743-854. In the small 56-69-year group, the increase in depth fell short of significance, most likely because of low power.

The CDR3 regions of human TCRbeta chains were analyzed by immunosequencing. From the authors' description of their analysis: TCRs in the repertoires were compared against a reference library of SARS-CoV-2-specific TCRs that had been generated with the MIRA antigen-specificity platform. Breadth was defined as the fraction of unique TCRs that were SARS-CoV-2-associated, and depth was defined as the fraction of total T cells that were SARS-CoV-2-associated. Using the MIRA data, each spike-specific TCR was mapped to the spike region that the TCR reacts to and placed in a CD4 or CD8 class. Log10-transformed breadth and depth values were compared by one-way ANOVA with Sidak's multiple comparisons tests. TCRdb's version of the immuneACCESS table is confined to in-frame rearrangements and falls short of the full clone set. An unresolved V gene accounts for under half of the shortfall where checked; the remainder is of unknown origin. That table furnishes V, J and clone size, whereas the DNA furnished D and trimming. The sample includes 44,000 or so clones, with around 80% observed a single time. The ten largest make up about 50% of the sample.

The trim is 4 bases for V and 0 bases for J, with a gap of 13 bases between the germline ends. Including the terminal cysteine and phenylalanine, the CDR3 comprises 16 residues. Only the CDR3 region is kept as DNA, spanning 48 bases read in frame from base 1. CDR1 and CDR2, looked up from the germline V gene, are SGHRS and YFSETQ. Remarks on this clone: Its antigen specificity is not known. It has no much larger one-base neighbor in the sample; base qualities were not kept.

This sequence originates from an adult in good health. The chain is made from TRBV5-1 and TRBJ2-2; D gene: possibly TRBD1, on 5 matching bases. Specimen: peripheral blood, collected on day 0 of AZD1222 vaccination. The sequenced DNA: TGCGCCAGCAGCGCACAGACAGTAGCGAACACCGGGGAGCTGTTTTTT. Translated, it gives CASSAQTVANTGELFF.